This T cell receptor (beta chain) stems from a study of shared clonotypes between healthy human individuals. The overall study: The study used three CD4 naive, three CD4 memory, two CD8 naive and one CD8 memory plate per donor.

Measured with immunoSEQ multiplex PCR; TCRdb has only the in-frame clones, and not every one. The table lists 2 million to 2.5 million clones, 90% to 97% of them singletons. CDR1 is SGHRS, CDR2 YFSETQ, per germline. The CDR3 has 18 residues. The V end lost 5 bases, the J end lost 0 bases, and 18 bases lay between the germline ends. The specimen sequenced was naive CD4+ T cells sorted from blood. Specified subset: CD45RA+ positively selected. The clonotype comes from a young man in good health. The J gene is TRBJ1-6, the V gene TRBV5-1, with a possible D match to TRBD1 (5 bases). CDR3 sequence: CASRSGGDPSSYNSPLHF. The CDR3 DNA follows: TGCGCCAGCAGGTCCGGGGGGGACCCGAGCTCCTATAATTCACCCCTCCACTTT.